The rows below give T cell receptor beta chains drawn from one sample of a study of T cells expressing NK-cell markers. TCRdb reworked the 5' RACE reads into one entry per CDR3 protein, no DNA. Its table records a few hundred thousand distinct CDR3 sequences. The sample was blood T cells: a sorted CD56 or NKG2C T cell subset, CD4+ or CD8+ T cells, or bulk PBMC T cells (not recorded which). The receptors were gathered from a man between 18 and 69 years old in good health. The CDR3 runs from the conserved cysteine through the conserved F or W.

j_call	v_call	cdr3_aa
TRBJ1-5	TRBV6-2/TRBV6-3	CATGTDIRPQHF
TRBJ1-2	TRBV20-1	CSARVRGSNYGYTF
TRBJ1-1	TRBV7-9	CASSARENTEAFF
TRBJ1-5	TRBV25-1	CASSVRSGANQPQHF
TRBJ1-5	TRBV7-2	CASSLGAGGYSNQPQHF
TRBJ1-2	TRBV5-1	CASSFSGDYGYTF
TRBJ1-1	TRBV6-1	CASSERSAKGRKAFF
TRBJ1-3	TRBV15	CATSSKKGISGNTIYF
TRBJ2-1	TRBV5-4	CASSQGTSGRNEQFF
TRBJ1-5	TRBV27	CASSLGQGATQPQHF
TRBJ2-1	TRBV20-1	CSASGGLAGGSSYNEQFF
TRBJ1-6	TRBV2	CASSGQGAGYNSPLHF
TRBJ2-5	TRBV5-1	CASSLGDRVVRQETQYF
TRBJ1-2	TRBV6-6	CASTSSQAHGYTF
TRBJ2-5	TRBV12-5	CASGSPDRGGAQETQYF
TRBJ1-1	TRBV30	CAWSVWSGVTEAFF
TRBJ1-1	TRBV19	CASSIGGSEAFF
TRBJ2-7	TRBV7-2	CASSLDLRRVNEQYF
TRBJ1-4	TRBV7-9	CASSPRTERINEKLFF
TRBJ2-3	TRBV20-1	CSARVLTSGTTDTQYF
TRBJ2-2	TRBV18	CASSPLLAANTGELFF
TRBJ2-3	TRBV5-5	CAGSDGRFSTDTQYF
TRBJ2-2	TRBV18	CASSQRTGGFVTGELFF
TRBJ2-4	TRBV5-6	CASSPAVRTGGKGTKNIQYF
TRBJ1-1	TRBV6-6	CASKRGFAEAFF
TRBJ1-5	TRBV2	CATSSGSGQPQHF
TRBJ2-7	TRBV7-3	CARVGDRLFYEQYF
TRBJ2-3	TRBV7-8	CASSSIAGGPSTDTQYF
TRBJ1-2	TRBV6-2/TRBV6-3	CASSRTGRIGGYTF
TRBJ2-3	TRBV7-2	CASSIQRGSTDTQYF
TRBJ1-1	TRBV6-6	CASRVRTATEAFF
TRBJ2-7	TRBV15	CATSRARGSSFIGDEQYF
TRBJ2-7	TRBV2	CASSGPTRVTYEQYF
TRBJ2-3	TRBV19	CASSIREGAQYF
TRBJ2-7	TRBV29-1	CSVGTGQASYEQYF
TRBJ2-6	TRBV2	CASSYGQGLRTGANVLTF
TRBJ2-1	TRBV9	CASSLRDRSSYNEQFF
TRBJ2-7	TRBV20-1	CSVAGGYALSYEQYF
TRBJ2-2	TRBV2	CASSEESLGSGELFF
TRBJ2-3	TRBV19	CASSITTDTQYF
TRBJ2-3	TRBV2	CASGRGAEPSTDTQYF
TRBJ1-1	TRBV4-2	CASSPGWNTEAFF
TRBJ2-7	TRBV21-1	CASSKFEPGLETYEQYF
TRBJ2-6	TRBV20-1	CSARGPIGDSSGANVLTF
TRBJ2-3	TRBV20-1	CSARDWGRGTDTQYF